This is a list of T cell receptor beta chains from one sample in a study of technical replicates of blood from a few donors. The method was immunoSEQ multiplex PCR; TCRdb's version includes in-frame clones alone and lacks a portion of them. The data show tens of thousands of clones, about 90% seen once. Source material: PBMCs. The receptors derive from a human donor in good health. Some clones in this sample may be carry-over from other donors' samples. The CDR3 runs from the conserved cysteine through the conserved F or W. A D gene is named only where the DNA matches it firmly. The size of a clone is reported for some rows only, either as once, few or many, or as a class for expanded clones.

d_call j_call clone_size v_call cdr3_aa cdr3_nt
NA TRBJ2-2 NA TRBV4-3 CASSQDWGLTGELFF TGCGCCAGCAGCCAAGATTGGGGGCTTACCGGGGAGCTGTTTTTT
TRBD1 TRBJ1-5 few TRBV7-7 CASSSRTGPGRTQHF TGTGCCAGCAGCTCGCGGACAGGGCCAGGGAGGACCCAGCATTTT
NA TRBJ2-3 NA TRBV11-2 CASSSGGASDTQYF TGTGCCAGCAGCTCCGGCGGTGCGTCAGATACGCAGTATTTT
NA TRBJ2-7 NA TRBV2 CASSVVGSEQYF TGTGCCAGCAGTGTAGTCGGTTCCGAGCAGTACTTC
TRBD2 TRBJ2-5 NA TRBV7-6 CASSYSGGGKTQYF TGTGCCAGCAGCTATAGCGGGGGCGGGAAGACCCAGTACTTC
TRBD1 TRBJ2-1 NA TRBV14 CASSHPSGDSNLFSYNEQFF TGTGCCAGCAGCCACCCGTCTGGGGACAGCAACCTATTTTCCTACAATGAGCAGTTCTTC
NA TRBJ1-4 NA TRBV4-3 CASSQERAALGYEKLFF TGCGCCAGCAGCCAAGAGAGGGCAGCCTTGGGATATGAAAAACTGTTTTTT
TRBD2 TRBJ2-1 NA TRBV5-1 CASAGEATNNEQFF TGCGCCAGCGCGGGGGAGGCCACAAACAATGAGCAGTTCTTC
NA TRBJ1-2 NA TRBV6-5 CASSFALTEIYGYTF TGTGCCAGCAGTTTCGCGTTGACAGAGATCTATGGCTACACCTTC
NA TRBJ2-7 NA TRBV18 CASSLTETYEQYF TGTGCCAGCTCGCTGACAGAGACCTACGAGCAGTACTTC
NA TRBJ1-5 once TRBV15 CATSTSLGGQGGQPQHF TGTGCCACCAGTACGAGTTTAGGGGGGCAGGGAGGGCAGCCCCAGCATTTT
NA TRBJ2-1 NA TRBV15 CATQDYGSYNEQFF TGTGCCACCCAGGACTATGGGTCCTACAATGAGCAGTTCTTC
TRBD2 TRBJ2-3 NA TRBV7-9 CASSLLAGGITDTQYF TGTGCCAGCAGCCTTTTAGCGGGAGGGATCACAGATACGCAGTATTTT
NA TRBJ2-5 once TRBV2 CATAGAQETQYF TGTGCCACCGCGGGGGCCCAAGAGACCCAGTACTTC
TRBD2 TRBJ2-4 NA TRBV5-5 CASSFFGTSGAKNIQYF TGTGCCAGCAGCTTCTTTGGGACTAGCGGGGCCAAAAACATTCAGTACTTC
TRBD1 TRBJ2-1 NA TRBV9 CASKSGTGGGEQFF TGTGCCAGCAAGTCCGGGACAGGGGGCGGTGAGCAGTTCTTC
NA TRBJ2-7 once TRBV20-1 CSALTGYEQYF TGCAGTGCTCTGACAGGATACGAGCAGTACTTC
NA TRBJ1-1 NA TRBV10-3 CATLGEAVRYTEAFF TGTGCCACGTTAGGTGAGGCGGTTCGATACACTGAAGCTTTCTTT
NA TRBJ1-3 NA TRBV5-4 CASSSLGTYSGNTIYF TGTGCCAGCAGCTCGCTCGGGACTTACTCTGGAAACACCATATATTTT
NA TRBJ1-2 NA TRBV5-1 CASSFAGTFNYGYTF TGCGCCAGCAGCTTTGCCGGGACATTTAACTATGGCTACACCTTC
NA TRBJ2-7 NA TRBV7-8 CASSLEGQFYEQYF TGTGCCAGCAGCTTAGAAGGACAGTTCTACGAGCAGTACTTC
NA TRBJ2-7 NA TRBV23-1 CASIHHPPGTLCEQYF TGCGCCAGCATCCACCACCCTCCGGGGACTCTCTGCGAGCAGTACTTC
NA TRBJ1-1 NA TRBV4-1 CASSRRGENTEAFF TGCGCCAGCAGCCGCAGGGGCGAGAACACTGAAGCTTTCTTT
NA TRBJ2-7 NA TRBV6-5 CASTRAGQTYEQYF TGTGCCAGCACGCGCGCGGGACAGACCTACGAGCAGTACTTC
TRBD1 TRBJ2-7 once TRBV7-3 CASSLTRDSYEQYF TGTGCCAGCAGCTTAACGAGGGACAGTTACGAGCAGTACTTC
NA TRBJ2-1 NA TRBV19 CASKGEAKYNEQFF TGTGCCAGTAAAGGGGAGGCTAAATACAATGAGCAGTTCTTC
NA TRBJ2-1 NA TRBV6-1 CASSVGGFVGNEQFF TGTGCCAGCAGTGTGGGGGGTTTTGTGGGCAATGAGCAGTTCTTC
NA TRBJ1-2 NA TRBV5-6 CASSFPGLGYGYTF TGTGCCAGCAGCTTTCCGGGGTTGGGCTATGGCTACACCTTC
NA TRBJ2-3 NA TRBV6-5 CASSSIAGTQYF TGTGCCAGCAGTTCCATAGCTGGTACGCAGTATTTT
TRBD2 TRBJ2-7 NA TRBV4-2 CASSQEEAGVFEQYF TGTGCCAGCAGCCAAGAGGAAGCGGGAGTTTTCGAGCAGTACTTC
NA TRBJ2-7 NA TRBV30 CAWTGGYEQYF TGTGCCTGGACAGGGGGGTACGAGCAGTACTTC
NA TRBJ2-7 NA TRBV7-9 CASSLSPRYRTNEQYF TGTGCCAGCAGCTTATCCCCCCGCTACCGAACCAACGAGCAGTACTTC
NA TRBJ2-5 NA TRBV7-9 CASSPGDFQETQYF TGTGCCAGCAGTCCGGGGGACTTTCAAGAGACCCAGTACTTC